These 31 T cell receptor beta chains share one sample of origin, sequenced in a study of T cells in Graves' hyperthyroidism and ophthalmopathy. Using RNA transcripts as the source, TCR beta CDR3 regions were amplified. First-round RT-PCR targeting the TCR CDR3 was performed with the HTBI primer set. TCRdb ran MiXCR on the multiplex PCR reads and lists one entry per CDR3 protein. The sample comprises 160,000 or so distinct CDR3 sequences, just under 9.5% of which are singletons, and around 20% rests with the top ten. The sequenced sample consisted of blood. Receptor source: a woman younger than 35 with Graves' hyperthyroidism that later progressed to Graves' ophthalmopathy.

This clonotype was recorded many times. CDR3 sequence: CASSLSGLGSPLHF. The CDR3 DNA follows: TGTGCCAGCAGCCTCTCAGGGCTCGGTTCACCCCTCCACTTT. The V and J genes are TRBV12-3 or TRBV12-4 and TRBJ1-6, with D maybe TRBD1 (5 bases). Trimming took 6 bases from V and 9 from J, leaving 15 bases between them. The length of the CDR3 is 14 residues.

This clonotype appeared many times. The V call is TRBV20-1, the J call TRBJ2-7; 11 bases align to TRBD2. This CDR3 is built from 14 residues. V gave up 6 bases and J gave up 3 bases; unmatched junction bases: 7. Germline-derived CDR1 and CDR2 are DFQATT and SNEGSKA (reference sequence). CDR3 coding DNA: TGCAGTGCCAGTACTAGCGGGGGACTCTACGAGCAGTACTTC. Translation gives CSASTSGGLYEQYF.

This chain uses TRBV6-7 with TRBJ1-2, with 8 bases identical to TRBD1. TRBV6-7 is sorted into the ORF group, with uncertain function. J was trimmed by 7 bases and V by 0 bases; bases with no gene match: 7. This CDR3 is 15 amino acids long. For the CDR3, the DNA is TGTGCCAGCAGTTACTCTTCGGACAGGGAGGGTGGCTACACCTTC. It yields the protein CASSYSSDREGGYTF.

In its sample, this clonotype was seen many times. The chain links TRBV30 to TRBJ1-1; possible D gene TRBD1, 6 bases. This CDR3 has 13 amino acids. CDR1 and CDR2 from the germline V gene are GTSNPN and SVGIG (reference sequence). The V end lost 0 bases, the J end lost 5 bases, and 10 bases lay between the germline ends. The CDR3 sequence is CAWSVGGSTEAFF. CDR3 sequence (DNA): TGTGCCTGGAGTGTAGGGGGGAGTACTGAAGCTTTCTTT.

The sample holds many counts of this clonotype. The chain employs TRBV20-1 and TRBJ1-1; the D gene is possibly TRBD1 (5 bases). The length of the CDR3 is 12 residues. The V gene lost 0 bases and the J gene lost 7 bases, with 9 bases spanning the gap. In germline, CDR1 is DFQATT, CDR2 SNEGSKA (reference sequence). The DNA for the CDR3 is TGCAGTGCTAGAGATTCAGGGTTTGAAGCTTTCTTT. This encodes CSARDSGFEAFF.

This clonotype was seen at least ten times. The chain employs TRBV7-2 and TRBJ1-6; D ambiguous. V lost 5 bases, J lost 5 bases, and 10 bases lay in between. This CDR3 comprises 14 residues. The V gene's germline CDR1 is SGHTA and CDR2 FQGNSA. CDR3 bases: TGTGCCAGCAGCCCCGAAGCTAATAATTCACCCCTCCACTTT. Residues: CASSPEANNSPLHF.

This clonotype was seen at least ten times. The J gene is TRBJ1-1, the V gene TRBV29-1, with a possible D match to TRBD1 (5 bases). Per the germline V gene, CDR1 is SQVTM and CDR2 is ANQGSEA. The V gene lost 7 bases and the J gene lost 6 bases, with 21 bases spanning the gap. There are 14 residues in the CDR3. The CDR3 DNA follows: TGCAGCGGGGGGGACCCGGGGGGTGGGGCTGAAGCTTTCTTT. It encodes CSGGDPGGGAEAFF.

This clonotype was seen ten or more times. This chain connects TRBV7-2 to TRBJ2-3, with D hard to call. V lost 1 base to trimming and J lost 5 bases, with 7 bases between them. This CDR3 comprises 13 residues. Germline assignment: CDR1 SGHTA and CDR2 FQGNSA. As DNA, the CDR3 is TGTGCCAGCAGCTTAGTCATTTTAGATACGCAGTATTTT. Translating gives CASSLVILDTQYF.

This clonotype was found many times. The chain has TRBV27 and TRBJ2-7, with 8 bases fitting TRBD1. The CDR3 spans 15 residues. In germline, CDR1 is MNHEY, CDR2 SMNVEV (reference sequence). V lost 3 bases, J lost 5 bases, and 9 bases stayed unmatched. The CDR3 reads CASSFRDRPWDEQYF. The CDR3 DNA sequence: TGTGCCAGCAGTTTTAGGGACAGGCCGTGGGACGAGCAGTACTTC.

This clonotype has just a few counts. The chain has TRBV6-1 and TRBJ1-1, with 7 bases identical to TRBD1. This CDR3 contains 15 residues. With V trimmed by 5 bases and J by 4 bases, 10 bases remained unmatched. Per the germline V gene, CDR1 is MNHNS and CDR2 is SASEGT. DNA of the CDR3: TGTGCCAGCAGTTCGTTACAGGGGTATGGCACTGAAGCTTTCTTT. It translates to CASSSLQGYGTEAFF.

V is TRBV9 and J is TRBJ2-1, with 10 bases fitting TRBD2. The CDR3 has 19 residues. CDR1 and CDR2 from the germline V gene are SGDLS and YYNGEE. V dropped 4 bases and J dropped 0; count of bases not matched to a gene: 13. The CDR3 protein is CASSTRTSGMTSSYNEQFF. DNA for the CDR3: TGTGCCAGCAGCACTCGGACTAGCGGAATGACCTCCTCCTACAATGAGCAGTTCTTC.

The V gene is TRBV5-4, the J gene TRBJ2-3; D uncertain. The CDR3 loop spans 15 amino acids. V lost 4 bases, J lost 0 bases, and 12 bases lay in between. Per germline, CDR1 SGHNT and CDR2 YYREEE (reference sequence). The CDR3 DNA sequence: TGTGCCAGCAGCCTCGACACCACTAGCACAGATACGCAGTATTTT. It yields the protein CASSLDTTSTDTQYF.

This clonotype was picked up many times. The V gene is TRBV6-2 or TRBV6-3, the J gene TRBJ2-3, with D possibly TRBD1 on 6 matching bases. From germline, CDR1 is MNHEY and CDR2 SVGEGT. The CDR3 spans 15 residues. V lost 4 bases, J lost 2 bases, and 13 bases lay in between. CDR3 coding DNA: TGTGCCAGCAGTTTCCAGGGGACCTTCACAGATACGCAGTATTTT. Translated: CASSFQGTFTDTQYF.

This clonotype was recorded at least ten times. The chain links TRBV13 to TRBJ2-5, with D hard to call. This CDR3 is built from 17 residues. Germline-derived CDR1 and CDR2 are PRHDT and FYEKMQ (reference sequence). Trimming removed 0 bases at V and 3 bases at J, with 17 bases between. The CDR3 spells CASSLGLVGRIKETQYF. As DNA, the CDR3 is TGTGCCAGCAGCTTAGGCTTGGTAGGTCGGATCAAAGAGACCCAGTACTTC.

In this sample, this clonotype turned up many times. The chain is built from TRBV20-1 and TRBJ1-2; the D is unclear. Per the germline V gene, CDR1 is DFQATT and CDR2 is SNEGSKA (reference sequence). Trimming shortened V by 4 bases and J by 2 bases, and 5 bases separated the two germline ends. The CDR3 loop spans 11 amino acids. CDR3 sequence (DNA): TGCAGTGCTACGGCCAACTATGGCTACACCTTC. It is translated as CSATANYGYTF.

This clonotype was counted at least ten times. CDR3 nucleotides: TGTGCCAGCAGCCAAGGACGGACCCTCTCCTCTGGAAACACCATATATTTT. Protein: CASSQGRTLSSGNTIYF. The chain is built from TRBV7-8 and TRBJ1-3; D call uncertain. The CDR3 extends over 17 amino acids. CDR1 and CDR2 (germline): SGHVS, FQNEAQ. V was pared by 5 bases and J by 0 bases, with 17 bases between.

This clonotype was counted ten times or more. The CDR3 loop reads CAWSKGDYGYTF. The DNA for the CDR3 is TGTGCCTGGAGTAAAGGGGACTATGGCTACACCTTC. V is TRBV30 and J is TRBJ1-2, with a tentative D call TRBD1 (5 bases). The CDR3 has 12 amino acids. Trimming stripped 2 bases from V and 3 bases from J, with 7 bases between. Germline CDR1 GTSNPN, CDR2 SVGIG (reference sequence).

This clonotype was observed at least ten times. CDR3 sequence: CASSPRLAGATDTQYF. CDR3 in DNA: TGTGCCAGCAGCCCCCGACTAGCGGGAGCCACAGATACGCAGTATTTT. The V call is TRBV3-1, the J call TRBJ2-3; 12 bases are a match to TRBD2. V dropped 4 bases and J dropped 2; count of bases not matched to a gene: 4. This CDR3 comprises 16 residues. Germline V gives CDR1 LGHDT, CDR2 YNNKEL (reference sequence).

The chain couples TRBV5-4 to TRBJ2-2; D tentatively fits TRBD1 or TRBD2 (5 bases each). The V gene's germline CDR1 is SGHNT and CDR2 YYREEE (reference sequence). CDR3 size: 14 residues. V gave up 7 bases and J gave up 2 bases, with 12 bases separating them. This chain's CDR3 is CASFSRDNTGELFF. The CDR3 bases are TGTGCCAGCTTTTCCCGGGACAACACCGGGGAGCTGTTTTTT. Full variable domain (outside the CDR3, taken from reference TRBV5-4 and TRBJ2-2): ETGVTQSPTHLIKTRGQQVTLRCSSQSGHNTVSWYQQALGQGPQFIFQYYREEENGRGNFPPRFSGLQFPNYSSELNVNALELDDSALYLCASFSRDNTGELFFGEGSRLTVL.

This clonotype showed up many times. The gene calls are TRBV12-3 or TRBV12-4 and TRBJ1-5; 9 bases map to TRBD1. With V trimmed by 5 bases and J by 3 bases, 2 bases remained unmatched. The CDR3 runs 14 residues. The CDR3 loop reads CASSRTGANQPQHF. The CDR3 DNA sequence: TGTGCCAGCAGTAGGACAGGGGCCAATCAGCCCCAGCATTTT.

The table lists this clonotype with many counts. The gene calls are TRBV19 and TRBJ2-2, with TRBD2 as a possible D gene (6 bases). Germline values: CDR1 LNHDA, CDR2 SQIVND (reference sequence). V was trimmed by 2 bases and J by 2 bases, leaving 12 bases between them. This CDR3 has 16 amino acids. The CDR3 nucleotides are TGTGCCAGTAGTATATGGTTAGCGGAAAACACCGGGGAGCTGTTTTTT. Amino acids: CASSIWLAENTGELFF.

This clonotype came up many times. As DNA, the CDR3 is TGTGCCACCTCCGGGACACCTCTTAGCAATCAGCCCCAGCATTTT. Amino acid sequence: CATSGTPLSNQPQHF. The rearrangement uses TRBV19 and TRBJ1-5; weak D call: TRBD1 (6 bases). Germline V lookup: CDR1 LNHDA, CDR2 SQIVND (reference sequence). Trimming cost V 10 bases and J 0 bases, with 16 bases left between them. CDR3 length: 15 residues.

This clonotype has a count of ten or more. The chain employs TRBV6-1 and TRBJ1-3; 8 bases line up with TRBD1. Germline values: CDR1 MNHNS, CDR2 SASEGT. V shed 8 bases and J 1 base; nucleotides not matched to a gene: 4. The CDR3 is 14 residues long. CDR3 protein: CASDQGASGNTIYF. The CDR3 DNA reads as TGTGCCAGCGATCAGGGGGCATCTGGAAACACCATATATTTT.

This clonotype came up many times. The chain employs TRBV9 and TRBJ2-1; 11 positions match TRBD1. The CDR3 totals 17 residues. Germline trimming cut 3 bases from V and 7 bases from J; bases unmatched to any gene: 12. Germline-derived CDR1 and CDR2 are SGDLS and YYNGEE. CDR3 nucleotide sequence: TGTGCCAGCAGCGCAGGGACAGGGGGTCTTATATTGAATGAGCAGTTCTTC. Translating it yields CASSAGTGGLILNEQFF. The full variable domain, rest sourced from reference TRBV9 and TRBJ2-1, is DSGVTQTPKHLITATGQRVTLRCSPRSGDLSVYWYQQSLDQGLQFLIQYYNGEERAKGNILERFSAQQFPDLHSELNLSSLELGDSALYFCASSAGTGGLILNEQFFGPGTRLTVL.

The table lists this clonotype with many counts. The rearrangement links TRBV6-2 or TRBV6-3 to TRBJ2-5; TRBD1 or TRBD2 may be the D gene (5 bases each). Germline values: CDR1 MNHEY, CDR2 SVGEGT. The CDR3 totals 15 residues. The germline V and J ends were trimmed by 6 bases and 4 bases, with 18 bases remaining between them. The CDR3 here is CASRRLGRVGETQYF. The DNA for the CDR3 is TGTGCCAGCAGGCGATTGGGACGTGTAGGAGAGACCCAGTACTTC.

This clonotype appeared a few times. This rearrangement joins TRBV4-1 to TRBJ1-1, with 8 positions matching TRBD1. The CDR3 spans 15 residues. With V trimmed by 0 bases and J by 7 bases, 7 bases remained unmatched. The germline CDR1 and CDR2 sequences are MGHRA and YSYEKL. The CDR3 sequence is CASSQEGRGRGEAFF. Written as DNA, the CDR3 is TGCGCCAGCAGCCAAGAAGGCAGGGGGCGGGGTGAAGCTTTCTTT.

There are many counts of this clonotype. This CDR3 reads CASSLEPGNTQYF. CDR3 bases: TGTGCCAGCAGCTTAGAGCCCGGAAATACGCAGTATTTT. The V and J genes are TRBV7-2 and TRBJ2-3; the D is unclear. The length of the CDR3 is 13 residues. Trimming took off 1 base at V and 7 bases at J, with 9 bases between the two ends. CDR1 and CDR2 (germline): SGHTA, FQGNSA.

This clonotype appeared many times. The chain carries TRBV20-1 and TRBJ2-7; 8 positions agree with TRBD1. The CDR3 is 14 amino acids. Germline lookup yields CDR1 DFQATT and CDR2 SNEGSKA (reference sequence). The J segment lost 5 bases and the V segment lost 0 bases, leaving 6 bases of the junction unmatched. CDR3 sequence (DNA): TGCAGTGCTAGAGACGGACAGGGTCTGCACGAGCAGTACTTC. Protein sequence: CSARDGQGLHEQYF.

This clonotype was detected ten times or more. The V gene is TRBV28, the J gene TRBJ2-2, with 8 positions matching TRBD1. CDR3 length equals 15 residues. The V gene end was trimmed by 7 bases and the J gene end by 5 bases; junction bases not matched to a gene: 9. The germline gives CDR1 MDHEN, CDR2 SYDVKM. The CDR3 bases are TGTGCCAGCACCGAGACAGGGGTTCGGACCGGGGAGCTGTTTTTT. Protein: CASTETGVRTGELFF. Using reference TRBV28 and TRBJ2-2 for the parts outside the CDR3, the full variable domain is DVKVTQSSRYLVKRTGEKVFLECVQDMDHENMFWYRQDPGLGLRLIYFSYDVKMKEKGDIPEGYSVSREKKERFSLILESASTNQTSMYLCASTETGVRTGELFFGEGSRLTVL.

At least ten counts were recorded for this clonotype. The V call is TRBV7-2, the J call TRBJ2-1; tentative D call: TRBD2 (6 bases). Germline lookup yields CDR1 SGHTA and CDR2 FQGNSA. The CDR3 length is 15 residues. Trimming removed 5 bases from V and 7 bases from J, with 18 bases in between. CDR3 residues: CASSQRLVRGNEQFF. DNA for the CDR3: TGTGCCAGCAGCCAGCGACTAGTGCGTGGAAATGAGCAGTTCTTC.

At least ten counts were recorded for this clonotype. The chain employs TRBV2 and TRBJ1-3; D unresolved. This CDR3 has 15 residues. The ends were cut back, 3 bases at V and 0 bases at J, with 9 bases in the middle. Germline V gene sequence: CDR1 SNHLY, CDR2 FYNNEI. CDR3 sequence: CASSENRDSGNTIYF. DNA of the CDR3: TGTGCCAGCAGTGAGAACCGGGACTCTGGAAACACCATATATTTT.